The 12 T cell receptor beta chains reported below all come from one sample, sequenced in a study of blood T cell repertoires in COVID-19. The assay was immunoSEQ multiplex PCR, and TCRdb's table has in-frame clones only and misses some. The data contain about 50,000 clones, roughly 78% of them seen just once; the ten biggest clones take up roughly 25%. Sequenced sample: peripheral blood. The source of these receptors is a man between 65 and 85 years old with acute or convalescent COVID-19.

The V and J genes are TRBV11-2 and TRBJ1-6, with 11 bases matching TRBD1. Germline values: CDR1 SGHAT, CDR2 FQNNGV. The CDR3 consists of 18 residues. Germline trimming cut 5 bases from V and 6 bases from J; bases unmatched to any gene: 12. As DNA, the CDR3 is TGTGCCAGCAGCCCCTCCGGGACAGGGGGTTTCTTTAATTCACCCCTCCACTTT. Translating gives CASSPSGTGGFFNSPLHF.

The rearrangement links TRBV6-5 to TRBJ1-2; 11 bases are a match to TRBD1. The V gene end was trimmed by 1 base and the J gene end by 4 bases; junction bases not matched to a gene: 5. This CDR3 has 16 residues. The germline CDR1 and CDR2 sequences are MNHEY and SVGAGI. The CDR3 spells CASSYLSGQGAYGYTF. The CDR3 DNA reads TGTGCCAGCAGTTACTTGTCCGGACAGGGGGCCTATGGCTACACCTTC.

This clone was recorded a few times. The chain employs TRBV7-6 and TRBJ2-1, with no clear D. Germline CDR1 and CDR2: SGHVS and FNYEAQ. The CDR3 is made up of 16 amino acids. The ends were cut back, 4 bases at V and 0 bases at J, with 13 bases in the middle. CDR3 nucleotides: TGTGCCAGCAGCTCAACCTCTGAGGTCTCCTACAATGAGCAGTTCTTC. It encodes CASSSTSEVSYNEQFF.

This CDR3 reads CASSLAGGSGNTIYF. The CDR3 DNA follows: TGTGCCAGCAGCTTAGCGGGGGGGAGTGGAAACACCATATATTTT. This sequence joins TRBV7-2 and TRBJ1-3; perhaps TRBD1 as D (5 bases). The CDR3 sequence is 15 residues long. In germline, CDR1 is SGHTA, CDR2 FQGNSA. V lost 0 bases and J 3 bases, leaving 9 bases between the germline ends.

V is TRBV14 and J is TRBJ2-5; a weak D match, TRBD2 (6 bases). The CDR3 has 13 residues. Trimming removed 2 bases at V and 3 bases at J, with 7 bases between. CDR1 and CDR2 (germline): SGHDN, FVKESK. CDR3 loop: CASSQWGEETQYF. CDR3 in DNA: TGTGCCAGCAGCCAATGGGGGGAAGAGACCCAGTACTTC.

This clone has just a few counts. V and J are TRBV29-1 and TRBJ2-1, with D possibly TRBD1 on 6 matching bases. The V gene's germline CDR1 is SQVTM and CDR2 ANQGSEA. The CDR3 runs 12 residues. The V gene lost 3 bases and the J gene lost 4 bases, with 7 bases spanning the gap. The CDR3 loop is CSVDDRYNEQFF. The CDR3 bases are TGCAGCGTTGATGACAGGTACAATGAGCAGTTCTTC.

The chain uses TRBV5-1 and TRBJ2-3; 7 bases map to TRBD2. Trimming cost V 4 bases and J 10 bases; bases outside gene matches: 3. This CDR3 contains 11 residues. Germline CDR1 SGHRS, CDR2 YFSETQ. As DNA, the CDR3 is TGCGCCAGCAGCCCGGGGGGTGCGCAGTATTTT. It specifies CASSPGGAQYF. The entire variable domain, with the rest obtained from reference TRBV5-1 and TRBJ2-3, is as follows: KAGVTQTPRYLIKTRGQQVTLSCSPISGHRSVSWYQQTPGQGLQFLFEYFSETQRNKGNFPGRFSGRQFSNSRSEMNVSTLELGDSALYLCASSPGGAQYFGPGTRLTVL.

The J gene is TRBJ2-3, the V gene TRBV7-2; D unresolved. Trimming took off 1 base at V and 4 bases at J, with 6 bases between the two ends. Per the germline V gene, CDR1 is SGHTA and CDR2 is FQGNSA. CDR3 length: 13 residues. The CDR3 nucleotides read TGTGCCAGCAGCTTAGAGAGTTCAGATACGCAGTATTTT. This encodes CASSLESSDTQYF.

The chain carries TRBV5-5 and TRBJ2-2; D gene uncertain. This CDR3 has 11 residues. V was pared by 6 bases and J by 5 bases, with 5 bases between. Germline V lookup: CDR1 SGHKS, CDR2 YYEKEE (reference sequence). The CDR3 DNA reads TGTGCCAGCACCGAGACCGGGGAGCTGTTTTTT. It encodes CASTETGELFF.

This rearrangement joins TRBV3-1 (or the pseudogene TRBV3-2) to TRBJ2-7; D remains unclear. Trimming took off 1 base at V and 2 bases at J, with 9 bases between the two ends. CDR3 length equals 14 residues. CDR1 LGHDT and CDR2 YNNKEL come from the germline V gene (reference sequence). The CDR3 loop is CASSQGSSTYEQYF. In DNA, the CDR3 is TGTGCCAGCAGCCAAGGAAGCTCCACCTACGAGCAGTACTTC.

This chain uses TRBV6-6 with TRBJ2-5, with 16 bases that match TRBD2. Trimming cost V 7 bases and J 5 bases; bases outside gene matches: 7. The CDR3 is 16 amino acids. Germline V gives CDR1 MNHNY, CDR2 SVGAGI (reference sequence). CDR3 amino acids: CASTGTSGGAWETQYF. CDR3 nucleotides: TGTGCCAGCACCGGGACTAGCGGGGGGGCTTGGGAGACCCAGTACTTC.

The chain recombines TRBV28 with TRBJ1-2; TRBD1 aligns across 9 bases. CDR3 length: 14 residues. J lost 7 bases, V lost 5 bases, and 8 bases had no gene match. CDR1 and CDR2 from the germline V gene are MDHEN and SYDVKM. The DNA for the CDR3 is TGTGCCAGCAGTGCACCGGGACAGGGCGTTGGCTACACCTTC. It is translated as CASSAPGQGVGYTF.